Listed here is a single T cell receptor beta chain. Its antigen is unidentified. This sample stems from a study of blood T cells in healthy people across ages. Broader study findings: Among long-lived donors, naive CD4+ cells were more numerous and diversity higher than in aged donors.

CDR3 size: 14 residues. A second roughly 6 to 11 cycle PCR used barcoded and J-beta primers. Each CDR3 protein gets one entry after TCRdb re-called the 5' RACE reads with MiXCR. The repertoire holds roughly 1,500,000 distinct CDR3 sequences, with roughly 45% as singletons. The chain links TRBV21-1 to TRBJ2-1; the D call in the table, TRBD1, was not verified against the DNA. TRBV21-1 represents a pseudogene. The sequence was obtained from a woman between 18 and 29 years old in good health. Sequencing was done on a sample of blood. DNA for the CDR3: TGTGCCAGCAGCACCACAGGGGGCTCGAATGAGCAGTTCTTC. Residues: CASSTTGGSNEQFF.